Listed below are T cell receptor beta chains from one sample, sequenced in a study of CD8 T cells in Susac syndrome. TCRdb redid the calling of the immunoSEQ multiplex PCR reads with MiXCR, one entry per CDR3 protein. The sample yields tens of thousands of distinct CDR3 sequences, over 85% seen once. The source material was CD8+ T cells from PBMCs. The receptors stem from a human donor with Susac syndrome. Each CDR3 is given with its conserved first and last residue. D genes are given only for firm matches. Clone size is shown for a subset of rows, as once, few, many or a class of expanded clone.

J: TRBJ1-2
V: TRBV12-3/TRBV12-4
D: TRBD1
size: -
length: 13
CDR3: CASSVQGFYGYTF
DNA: TGTGCCAGCAGTGTACAGGGGTTCTATGGCTACACCTTC

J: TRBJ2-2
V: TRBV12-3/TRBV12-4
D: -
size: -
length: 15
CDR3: CASSLGQGLTGELFF
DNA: TGTGCCAGCAGTTTAGGGCAGGGGCTAACCGGGGAGCTGTTTTTT

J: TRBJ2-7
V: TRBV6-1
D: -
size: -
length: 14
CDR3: CASSTRDGSYEQYF
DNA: TGTGCCAGCTCCACCCGGGACGGCTCGTACGAGCAGTACTTC

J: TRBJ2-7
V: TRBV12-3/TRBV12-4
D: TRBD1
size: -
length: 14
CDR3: CASSFAGQDDEQYF
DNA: TGTGCCAGCAGTTTTGCGGGACAGGATGACGAGCAGTACTTC

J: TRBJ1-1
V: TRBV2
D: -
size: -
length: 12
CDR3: CASSYMNTEAFF
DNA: TGTGCCAGCAGCTATATGAACACTGAAGCTTTCTTT

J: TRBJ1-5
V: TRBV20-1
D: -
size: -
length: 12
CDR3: CSAMEGNQPQHF
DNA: TGCAGTGCCATGGAGGGCAATCAGCCCCAGCATTTT

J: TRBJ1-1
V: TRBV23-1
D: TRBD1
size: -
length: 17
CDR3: CASSQDRGLFGNTEAFF
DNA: TGCGCCAGCAGTCAGGACAGGGGGCTGTTTGGGAACACTGAAGCTTTCTTT

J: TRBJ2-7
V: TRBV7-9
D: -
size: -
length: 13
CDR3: CASSHGSRYEQYF
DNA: TGTGCCAGCAGCCACGGCAGTCGGTACGAGCAGTACTTC

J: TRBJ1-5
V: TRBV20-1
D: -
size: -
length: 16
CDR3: CSARDMGGFSNQPQHF
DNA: TGCAGTGCTAGAGATATGGGGGGTTTTAGCAATCAGCCCCAGCATTTT

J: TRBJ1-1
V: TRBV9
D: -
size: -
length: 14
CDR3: CASSVQGLGGEAFF
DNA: TGTGCCAGCAGCGTTCAGGGGTTAGGGGGAGAAGCTTTCTTT

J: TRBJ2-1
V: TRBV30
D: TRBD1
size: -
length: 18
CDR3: CAWSEQGPRPFTYNEQFF
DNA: TGTGCCTGGAGTGAACAGGGGCCCCGGCCCTTCACCTACAATGAGCAGTTCTTC

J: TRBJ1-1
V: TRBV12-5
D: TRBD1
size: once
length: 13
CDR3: CASGFRQGAEAFF
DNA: TGTGCTAGTGGTTTCAGACAGGGGGCTGAAGCTTTCTTT

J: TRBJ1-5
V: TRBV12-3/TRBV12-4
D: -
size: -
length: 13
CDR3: CASSFSLNQPQHF
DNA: TGTGCCAGCAGTTTCAGTCTCAATCAGCCCCAGCATTTT

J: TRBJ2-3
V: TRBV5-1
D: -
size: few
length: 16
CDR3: CASSSTGPESTDTQYF
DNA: TGCGCCAGCAGCTCGACGGGCCCCGAAAGCACAGATACGCAGTATTTT

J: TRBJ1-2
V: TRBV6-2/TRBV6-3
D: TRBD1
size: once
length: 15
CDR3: CASSYIGTGMDGYTF
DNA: TGTGCCAGCAGTTACATTGGGACAGGGATGGACGGCTACACCTTC

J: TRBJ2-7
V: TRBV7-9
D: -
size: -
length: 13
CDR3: CASSVRVAYEQYF
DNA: TGTGCCAGCAGCGTCAGGGTTGCCTACGAGCAGTACTTC

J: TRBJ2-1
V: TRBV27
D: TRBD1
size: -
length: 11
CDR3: CASATGAEQFF
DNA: TGTGCCAGCGCTACAGGGGCTGAGCAGTTCTTC

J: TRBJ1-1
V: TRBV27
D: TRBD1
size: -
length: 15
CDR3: CASSLSTGLNTEAFF
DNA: TGTGCCAGCAGTTTATCGACAGGGTTGAACACTGAAGCTTTCTTT

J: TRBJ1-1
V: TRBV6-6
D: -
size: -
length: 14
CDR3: CASSYSRWGTEAFF
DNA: TGTGCCAGCAGTTACTCGAGATGGGGGACTGAAGCTTTCTTT

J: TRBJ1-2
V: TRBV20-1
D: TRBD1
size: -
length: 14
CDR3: CSARDLGDRAGYTF
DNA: TGCAGTGCTAGAGATCTCGGGGACAGGGCTGGCTACACCTTC

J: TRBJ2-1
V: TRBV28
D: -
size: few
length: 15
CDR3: CASSLDPSSYNEQFF
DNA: TGTGCCAGCAGCTTGGACCCTAGCTCCTACAATGAGCAGTTCTTC

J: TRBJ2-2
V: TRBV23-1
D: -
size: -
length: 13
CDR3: CASSPQGDGELFF
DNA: TGCGCCAGCAGTCCGCAGGGAGACGGGGAGCTGTTTTTT

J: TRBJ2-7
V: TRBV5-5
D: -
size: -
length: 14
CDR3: CASSLPDGSYEQYF
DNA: TGTGCCAGCAGCTTACCTGACGGATCCTACGAGCAGTACTTC

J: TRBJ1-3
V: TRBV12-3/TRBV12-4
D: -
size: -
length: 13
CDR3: CASSFVNGNTIYF
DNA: TGTGCCAGCAGTTTTGTCAATGGAAACACCATATATTTT

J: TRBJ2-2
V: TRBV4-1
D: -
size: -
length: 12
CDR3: CASSHRPGELFF
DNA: TGCGCCAGCAGCCATAGACCCGGGGAGCTGTTTTTT

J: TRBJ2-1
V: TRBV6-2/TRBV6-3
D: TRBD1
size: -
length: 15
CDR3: CASSFDSSGGNEQFF
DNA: TGTGCCAGCAGTTTTGACTCCTCAGGGGGCAATGAGCAGTTCTTC

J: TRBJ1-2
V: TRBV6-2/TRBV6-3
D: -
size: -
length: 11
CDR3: CASSYRDGYTF
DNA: TGTGCCAGCAGTTACAGGGATGGCTACACCTTC

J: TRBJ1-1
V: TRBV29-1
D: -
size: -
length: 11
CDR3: CSAFTPTEAFF
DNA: TGCAGCGCCTTTACGCCCACTGAAGCTTTCTTT

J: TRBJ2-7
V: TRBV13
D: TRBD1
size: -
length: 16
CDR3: CASSLQITGATGEQYF
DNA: TGTGCCAGCAGCTTACAGATCACAGGGGCCACGGGCGAGCAGTACTTC

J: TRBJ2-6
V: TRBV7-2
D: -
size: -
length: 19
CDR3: CASSSPYGGRLSGANVLTF
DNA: TGTGCCAGCAGCTCCCCGTACGGGGGCCGTCTCTCTGGGGCCAACGTCCTGACTTTC

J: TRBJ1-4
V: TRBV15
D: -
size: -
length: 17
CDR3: CATSRDLGPTANEKLFF
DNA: TGTGCCACCAGCAGAGATCTAGGCCCCACGGCTAATGAAAAACTGTTTTTT

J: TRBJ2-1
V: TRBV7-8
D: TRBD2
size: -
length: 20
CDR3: CASSLDVLAGAVSDVDEQFF
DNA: TGTGCCAGCAGCTTAGATGTCCTAGCGGGAGCGGTCTCAGATGTCGATGAGCAGTTCTTC

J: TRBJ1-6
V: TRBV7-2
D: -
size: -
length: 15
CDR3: CASSSTRSYNSPLHF
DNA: TGTGCCAGCAGCTCGACACGCTCCTATAATTCACCCCTCCACTTT

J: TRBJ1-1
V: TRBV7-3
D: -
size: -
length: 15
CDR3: CASSSFVPLNTEAFF
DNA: TGTGCCAGCAGCTCCTTCGTCCCGTTGAACACTGAAGCTTTCTTT

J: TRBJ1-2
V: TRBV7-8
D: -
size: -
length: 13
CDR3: CASSWTRNYGYTF
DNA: TGTGCCAGCAGCTGGACGCGGAACTATGGCTACACCTTC

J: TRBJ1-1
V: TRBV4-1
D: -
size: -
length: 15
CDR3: CASSQDVDMNTEAFF
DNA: TGCGCCAGCAGCCAAGATGTGGATATGAACACTGAAGCTTTCTTT

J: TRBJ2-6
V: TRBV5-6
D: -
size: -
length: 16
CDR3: CASSNDWARGANVLTF
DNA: TGTGCCAGCAGCAATGACTGGGCACGAGGGGCCAACGTCCTGACTTTC

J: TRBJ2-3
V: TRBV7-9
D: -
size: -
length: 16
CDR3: CASSLNSGAVADTQYF
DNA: TGTGCCAGCAGCTTAAACTCAGGTGCTGTCGCAGATACGCAGTATTTT

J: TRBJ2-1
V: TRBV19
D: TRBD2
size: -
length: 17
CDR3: CASRDLGLAGGYNEQFF
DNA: TGTGCCAGTAGAGACCTGGGACTAGCGGGAGGATACAATGAGCAGTTCTTC

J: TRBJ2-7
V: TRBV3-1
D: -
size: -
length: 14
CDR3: CASSQEGFGYEQYF
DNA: TGTGCCAGCAGCCAAGAGGGTTTCGGCTACGAGCAGTACTTC

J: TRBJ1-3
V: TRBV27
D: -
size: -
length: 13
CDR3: CASSSFSGNTIYF
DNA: TGTGCCAGCAGTTCCTTCTCTGGAAACACCATATATTTT

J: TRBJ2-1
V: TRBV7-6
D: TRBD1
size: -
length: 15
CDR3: CASSPIRDSRNEQFF
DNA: TGTGCCAGCAGCCCTATCAGGGACAGCCGAAATGAGCAGTTCTTC

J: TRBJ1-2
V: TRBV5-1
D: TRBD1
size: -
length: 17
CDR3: CASSLNAPGQGIYGYTF
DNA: TGCGCCAGCAGCTTGAATGCCCCGGGACAGGGGATCTATGGCTACACCTTC

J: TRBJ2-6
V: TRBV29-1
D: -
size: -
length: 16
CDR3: CSVVVGRGSGANVLIF
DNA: -

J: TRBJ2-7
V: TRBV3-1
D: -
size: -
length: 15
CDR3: CASSLDSPGSYEQYF
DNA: TGTGCCAGCAGCCTGGACAGTCCAGGCTCCTACGAGCAGTACTTC

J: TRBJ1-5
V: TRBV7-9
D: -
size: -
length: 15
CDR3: CASSLGDTSNQPQHF
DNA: TGTGCCAGCAGCTTAGGGGACACTAGCAATCAGCCCCAGCATTTT

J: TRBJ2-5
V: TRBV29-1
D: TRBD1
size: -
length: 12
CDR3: CSARQGQETQYF
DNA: TGCAGCGCAAGACAGGGCCAAGAGACCCAGTACTTC